This T cell receptor (beta chain) was recorded in a study of T-cell reconstitution after alpha-beta-depleted transplantation in children. Study-wide findings and caveats: For some patients, TCRbeta diversity was high at day 60 because of recipient T cells and thymic progenitors that survived. Diversity and T-cell counts at one year after transplant derived mostly from new T cells. Reports say that about two months after transplant, the alpha-beta T cells came out of several hundred graft clones that had expanded.

The CDR3 has 14 residues. V shed 4 bases and J shed 2 bases, with 12 bases lying between them. Germline V gene lookup returns CDR1 SEHNR and CDR2 FQNEAQ (reference sequence). Unique molecular identifiers were used in preparing the TCRbeta library. TCRdb itself ran the PCR reads through MiXCR, one entry per CDR3 protein. The sample records under 850,000 distinct CDR3 sequences, about 12% being singletons. Turning to this clonotype: What it binds is unknown.

The TCR was taken from a girl aged 2-15 years with congenital amegakaryocytic thrombocytopenia, due to receive a stem cell transplant. The sample in question was PBMCs, obtained before TCRalphabeta/CD19-depleted stem cell transplant. The rearrangement uses TRBV7-9 and TRBJ2-7; D may be TRBD1 or TRBD2 (5 bases each). CDR3 sequence: CASSSTRGAYEQYF. CDR3 in DNA: TGTGCCAGCAGCTCAACTAGGGGAGCCTACGAGCAGTACTTC.